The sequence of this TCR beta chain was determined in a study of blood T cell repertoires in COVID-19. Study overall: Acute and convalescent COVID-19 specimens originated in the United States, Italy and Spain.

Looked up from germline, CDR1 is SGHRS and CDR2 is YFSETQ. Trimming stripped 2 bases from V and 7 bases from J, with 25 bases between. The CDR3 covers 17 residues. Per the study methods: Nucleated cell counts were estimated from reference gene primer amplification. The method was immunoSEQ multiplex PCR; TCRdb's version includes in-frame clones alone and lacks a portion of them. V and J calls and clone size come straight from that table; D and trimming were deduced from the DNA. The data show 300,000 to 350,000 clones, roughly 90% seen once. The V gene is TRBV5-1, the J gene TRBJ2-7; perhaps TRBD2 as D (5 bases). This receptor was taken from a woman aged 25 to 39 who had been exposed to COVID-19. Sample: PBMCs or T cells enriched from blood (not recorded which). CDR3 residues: CASSFTSPPRSPGEQYF. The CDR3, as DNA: TGCGCCAGCAGCTTTACCTCGCCACCCCGCTCACCGGGGGAGCAGTACTTC. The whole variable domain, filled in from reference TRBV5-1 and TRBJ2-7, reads KAGVTQTPRYLIKTRGQQVTLSCSPISGHRSVSWYQQTPGQGLQFLFEYFSETQRNKGNFPGRFSGRQFSNSRSEMNVSTLELGDSALYLCASSFTSPPRSPGEQYFGPGTRLTVT.